This T cell receptor (beta chain) was identified during a study of T-cell reconstitution after alpha-beta-depleted transplantation in children. Whole-study results and caveats: Among T cells one year after transplant, newly produced cells accounted for most counts and diversity. Several hundred expanded graft clones reportedly supplied alpha-beta T cells about two months after transplant.

This clonotype was found many times. Its antigen is not known. For TCRbeta, the library was prepared with unique molecular identifiers. One entry per CDR3 protein results from TCRdb running MiXCR on the PCR reads. Of 95,000 to 150,000 distinct CDR3 sequences in the sample, 20% to 25% were seen once. Germline lookup yields CDR1 DFQATT and CDR2 SNEGSKA (reference sequence). The CDR3 is 11 residues long. V lost 1 base and J 1 base, leaving 2 bases between the germline ends. This chain joins TRBV20-1 and TRBJ2-7, with no clear D. The input for sequencing was PBMCs, mostly from graft donor cells, taken 180 days after TCRalphabeta/CD19-depleted stem cell transplant. This TCR was recovered from a male patient under 10 years old who had a stem cell transplant for chronic granulomatous disease, so the T cells may come from the graft donor. The CDR3 sequence is CSARASYEQYF. CDR3 DNA: TGCAGTGCTAGAGCTTCCTACGAGCAGTACTTC.